The 25 T cell receptor beta chains presented below share a single source sample, sequenced in a study of cytomegalovirus exposure and HLA in healthy donors. The PCR contained 60 Vbeta and 13 Jbeta primers. Profiling relied on immunoSEQ multiplex PCR, and the TCRdb table lists in-frame clones only, not all of them. The sample includes 200,000 to 250,000 clones, more than 85% of them seen just once. Sequences were obtained from PBMCs. The receptors were gathered from a woman aged 18 to 35 in good health and CMV-seronegative.

The chain recombines TRBV4-2 with TRBJ2-7; no firm D call. CDR1 is LGHNA, CDR2 YNFKEQ, per germline. CDR3 length: 16 amino acids. Deletions cut 1 base from V and 1 base from J, with 14 bases between. The CDR3 loop is CASSQVWAIESYEQYF. The CDR3, as DNA: TGTGCCAGCAGCCAAGTGTGGGCTATAGAATCCTACGAGCAGTACTTC.

This chain links TRBV6-5 with TRBJ2-1; D might be TRBD1 (6 bases). Germline V gene sequence: CDR1 MNHEY, CDR2 SVGAGI. Between the trimmed V and J ends, which lost 5 bases and 7 bases, there was a span of 12 bases. The CDR3 is 13 amino acids. For the CDR3, the DNA is TGTGCCAGCAGTGAGCAGGGGTTTAATGAGCAGTTCTTC. Its protein is CASSEQGFNEQFF.

This clone occurred once. The J gene is TRBJ1-1, the V gene TRBV5-4; 7 positions match TRBD1. CDR1 SGHNT and CDR2 YYREEE come from the germline V gene (reference sequence). The V segment lost 0 bases and the J segment 0 bases; nucleotides outside the gene matches: 8. This CDR3 has 17 amino acids. For the CDR3, the DNA is TGTGCCAGCAGCTTGGAAAGGCACAGGGGTATGAACACTGAAGCTTTCTTT. This gives the protein CASSLERHRGMNTEAFF.

V and J are TRBV6-6 and TRBJ1-1, with 9 bases lining up with TRBD1. The CDR3 spans 14 residues. The V gene's germline CDR1 is MNHNY and CDR2 SVGAGI (reference sequence). J lost 2 bases, V lost 7 bases, and 5 bases had no gene match. The CDR3 DNA is TGTGCCAGCAACACAGGGGGCCGCAACACTGAAGCTTTCTTT. Protein sequence: CASNTGGRNTEAFF.

The genes are TRBV5-1 and TRBJ1-2; 7 bases fit TRBD1. The J segment lost 6 bases and the V segment lost 4 bases, leaving 12 bases of the junction unmatched. The germline V gene encodes CDR1 SGHRS and CDR2 YFSETQ. The length of the CDR3 is 15 residues. The CDR3 loop reads CASSGRTGPGDGYTF. CDR3 in DNA: TGCGCCAGCAGCGGACGGACAGGACCAGGGGATGGCTACACCTTC.

The V call is TRBV6-1, the J call TRBJ2-3; possible D gene TRBD2, 5 bases. This CDR3 contains 15 residues. Trimming took 6 bases from V and 5 from J, leaving 18 bases between them. CDR1 is MNHNS and CDR2 is SASEGT in the germline V gene. The CDR3 spells CASRQWRSHEDTQYF. CDR3 DNA: TGTGCCAGCAGACAGTGGAGGTCCCATGAAGATACGCAGTATTTT.

J is TRBJ1-6 and V is TRBV10-1, with 7 bases aligning to TRBD1. The CDR3 is 15 amino acids. V lost 6 bases and J lost 5; bases outside the gene matches: 7. Germline-derived CDR1 and CDR2 are WNHNN and SYGVQD (reference sequence). The CDR3 sequence is CASSTGTADNSPLHF. CDR3 coding DNA: TGCGCCAGCAGCACCGGGACAGCAGATAATTCACCCCTCCACTTT.

V and J are TRBV7-2 and TRBJ2-7; 10 bases map to TRBD1. Germline V gene data show CDR1 as SGHTA and CDR2 as FQGNSA. V lost 1 base to trimming and J lost 4 bases; unmatched junction nucleotides: 4. This CDR3 contains 15 residues. Written as DNA, the CDR3 is TGTGCCAGCAGCTTAGTGGGACAGGGGATGTACGAGCAGTACTTC. This sequence encodes CASSLVGQGMYEQYF.

The V and J genes are TRBV7-9 and TRBJ1-2; tentative D call: TRBD1 (6 bases). Germline-derived CDR1 and CDR2 are SEHNR and FQNEAQ (reference sequence). V gave up 8 bases and J gave up 0 bases, with 16 bases separating them. This CDR3 comprises 15 residues. The CDR3 spells CASAFRGRANYGYTF. The CDR3 coding sequence is TGTGCCAGCGCTTTCAGGGGCAGAGCTAACTATGGCTACACCTTC.

In this sample, this clone turned up once. J is TRBJ2-7 and V is TRBV30, with D possibly being TRBD2 (5 bases). Per germline, CDR1 GTSNPN and CDR2 SVGIG (reference sequence). V was shortened by 4 bases and J by 2 bases, with 9 bases between the two germline ends. This CDR3 is 12 amino acids long. This chain's CDR3 is CAWNRGTYEQYF. CDR3 in DNA: TGTGCCTGGAACAGAGGGACCTACGAGCAGTACTTC.

This chain uses TRBV6-1 with TRBJ1-5; the D is unclear. The length of the CDR3 is 15 residues. Trimming cost V 1 base and J 0 bases, with 7 bases left between them. Germline assignment: CDR1 MNHNS and CDR2 SASEGT. CDR3 bases: TGTGCCAGCAGTGAAGGCAGTTTTAGCAATCAGCCCCAGCATTTT. The encoded protein is CASSEGSFSNQPQHF.

J is TRBJ2-2 and V is TRBV13; no clear D gene. The V gene lost 1 base and the J gene lost 6 bases, with 9 bases spanning the gap. The CDR3 contains 14 residues. Germline V CDR1 and CDR2: PRHDT, FYEKMQ (reference sequence). The CDR3 nucleotides are TGTGCCAGCAGCTTAGAGAACTTCGCCGGGGAGCTGTTTTTT. As protein: CASSLENFAGELFF.

The CDR3 DNA is TGTGCCAGCAGTGAACTGAGGGAGCAGTTCTTC. Protein product: CASSELREQFF. This chain connects TRBV6-1 to TRBJ2-1; D is unresolved. Germline lookup yields CDR1 MNHNS and CDR2 SASEGT. CDR3 size: 11 residues. Trimming removed 2 bases at V and 10 bases at J, with 6 bases between.

The table lists this clone with a count of one. This chain links TRBV7-8 with TRBJ2-7, with D tentatively TRBD1 (5 bases). V was pared by 1 base and J by 1 base, with 11 bases between. CDR1 is SGHVS and CDR2 is FQNEAQ in the germline V gene. There are 15 residues in the CDR3. CDR3 residues: CASSLGPGSSYEQYF. The CDR3 bases are TGTGCCAGCAGCTTAGGGCCAGGGTCGTCCTACGAGCAGTACTTC.

The chain links TRBV5-6 to TRBJ2-5, with D perhaps TRBD2 (6 bases). The length of the CDR3 is 16 residues. V lost 0 bases and J lost 5, with 17 bases in between. From germline, CDR1 is SGHDT and CDR2 YYEEEE. The chain's CDR3 is CASSLGPGESDETQYF. The CDR3 DNA is TGTGCCAGCAGCTTGGGACCGGGGGAGAGCGACGAGACCCAGTACTTC.

CDR3 sequence: CASIGDRDYEQYF. CDR3 coding DNA: TGTGCCAGCATCGGGGACAGAGACTACGAGCAGTACTTC. This chain uses TRBV6-5 with TRBJ2-7; TRBD1 agrees at 7 bases. This CDR3 has 13 amino acids. The V and J ends lost 7 bases and 3 bases, in that order; junction bases with no gene match: 6. Looked up from germline, CDR1 is MNHEY and CDR2 is SVGAGI.

The chain joins TRBV2 to TRBJ2-5; 8 bases line up with TRBD1. The better agreement between TRBJ2-7 and the DNA end casts doubt on the J call. The germline CDR1 and CDR2 sequences are SNHLY and FYNNEI. This CDR3 is built from 15 residues. CDR3 DNA sequence: TGTGCCAGCAGTGATTCTGGACAGGGTTCCTACGAGCAGTACTTC. It encodes CASSDSGQGSYEQYF.

The chain carries TRBV4-2 and TRBJ2-1; 7 bases are shared with TRBD2. Germline-derived CDR1 and CDR2 are LGHNA and YNFKEQ. The J segment lost 6 bases and the V segment lost 0 bases, leaving 11 bases of the junction unmatched. The CDR3 runs 17 residues. As DNA, the CDR3 is TGTGCCAGCAGCCAAGACCCCCCAACTAGCGACCGCAATGAGCAGTTCTTC. Amino acid sequence: CASSQDPPTSDRNEQFF.

The chain uses TRBV27 and TRBJ2-2, with no clear D. There are 16 residues in the CDR3. Germline lookup yields CDR1 MNHEY and CDR2 SMNVEV (reference sequence). V dropped 1 base and J dropped 1 base, with 10 bases sitting between them. CDR3 coding DNA: TGTGCCAGCAGTTTATTATTTCCGGGGAACACCGGGGAGCTGTTTTTT. Translation: CASSLLFPGNTGELFF.

V gene TRBV15 combines with J gene TRBJ2-7; D is undetermined. Trimming pared 0 bases from V and 9 bases from J, leaving 12 bases between. The CDR3 sequence is 13 residues long. Germline CDR1 is LNHNV and CDR2 is YYDKDF (reference sequence). The CDR3 DNA is TGTGCCACCAGCAGAGATCCTCTTCCGGGGCAGTACTTC. It specifies CATSRDPLPGQYF. Full variable domain (outside the CDR3, taken from reference TRBV15 and TRBJ2-7): DAMVIQNPRYQVTQFGKPVTLSCSQTLNHNVMYWYQQKSSQAPKLLFHYYDKDFNNEADTPDNFQSRRPNTSFCFLDIRSPGLGDTAMYLCATSRDPLPGQYFGPGTRLTVT.

The CDR3 DNA sequence: TGTGCCGGATCAGGGACTAATGAAAAACTGTTTTTT. Translation: CAGSGTNEKLFF. The chain uses TRBV6-1 and TRBJ1-4; maybe TRBD1 (5 bases). The CDR3 length is 12 residues. The germline V gene has CDR1 MNHNS and CDR2 SASEGT. V lost 11 bases and J lost 2, with 9 bases in between.

The chain combines TRBV27 with TRBJ1-5; the match to TRBD1 covers 7 bases. The germline gives CDR1 MNHEY, CDR2 SMNVEV (reference sequence). The CDR3 is made up of 16 amino acids. V lost 4 bases to trimming and J lost 2 bases; unmatched junction nucleotides: 8. The CDR3 loop reads CASSSTLTGGNQPQHF. The CDR3, as DNA: TGTGCCAGCAGTTCTACCTTAACAGGGGGCAATCAGCCCCAGCATTTT.

This clone appeared a single time. Different DNA sequences within this sample yield the same CDR3. The rearrangement joins TRBV25-1 to TRBJ1-5; 7 nucleotides align to TRBD1. CDR1 is MGHDK, CDR2 SYGVNS, per germline. The J segment lost 2 bases and the V segment lost 6 bases, leaving 4 bases of the junction unmatched. The CDR3 runs 14 residues. As DNA, the CDR3 is TGTGCCAGCAGCCTAACAGGGGGCAATCAGCCCCAGCATTTT. Translation: CASSLTGGNQPQHF.

In its sample, this clone was seen once. This chain connects TRBV7-2 to TRBJ2-7, with D unresolved. The germline gives CDR1 SGHTA, CDR2 FQGNSA. This CDR3 contains 14 residues. The ends were cut back, 2 bases at V and 3 bases at J, with 11 bases in the middle. The CDR3 spells CASSLLSSYYEQYF. The CDR3 DNA follows: TGTGCCAGCAGCTTATTATCCTCGTACTACGAGCAGTACTTC.

The chain links TRBV6-6 to TRBJ2-7, with D perhaps TRBD2 (6 bases). Trimming took 4 bases from V and 1 from J, leaving 11 bases between them. Germline V gene data show CDR1 as MNHNY and CDR2 as SVGAGI (reference sequence). The CDR3 is 14 amino acids. The CDR3 DNA is TGTGCCAGCAGTTGGACGGGGGAGTCCTACGAGCAGTACTTC. This sequence encodes CASSWTGESYEQYF.